Sequencing of this T cell receptor (beta chain) was carried out in a study of shared T cell receptors in the human thymus. The CDR3 length is 13 residues. Trimming stripped 2 bases from V and 8 bases from J, with 10 bases between. Germline CDR1 is WNHNN and CDR2 is SYGVQD (reference sequence). Here immunoSEQ multiplex PCR was the method, and the copy in TCRdb shows in-frame clones only, minus some. The table has more than 550,000 clones, 70% to 90% seen once. In this sample, this clone turned up once. The same sample was also used in a study of human thymus T cells. From that report: Corrective heart surgery yielded resections, and these provided the thymus tissue. Thymic TCR repertoires of unrelated people reportedly overlapped highly.

The chain couples TRBV10-1 to TRBJ1-5; tentative D call: TRBD1 (5 bases). The source material was thymocytes. The clonotype was recovered from a girl in the first two years of life with a congenital heart defect. The CDR3 DNA reads TGCGCCAGCAGTGAGACAGGTCGGGAGCCCCAGCATTTT. It translates to CASSETGREPQHF.